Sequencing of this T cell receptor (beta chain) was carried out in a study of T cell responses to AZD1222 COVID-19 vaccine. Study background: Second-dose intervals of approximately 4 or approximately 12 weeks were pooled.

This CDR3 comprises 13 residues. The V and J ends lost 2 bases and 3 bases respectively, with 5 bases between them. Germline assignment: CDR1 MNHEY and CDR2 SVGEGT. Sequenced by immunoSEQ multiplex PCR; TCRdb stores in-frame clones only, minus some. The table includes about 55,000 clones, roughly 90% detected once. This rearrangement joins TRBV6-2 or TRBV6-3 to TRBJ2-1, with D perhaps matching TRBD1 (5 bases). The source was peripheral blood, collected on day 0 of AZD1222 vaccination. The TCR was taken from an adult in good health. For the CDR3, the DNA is TGTGCCAGCAGTTACGACAGCTACAATGAGCAGTTCTTC. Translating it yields CASSYDSYNEQFF.